This T cell receptor beta chain derives from a study of vaccination and CD4 T cells after COVID-19. Notes on the study in general: The study found median SARS-CoV-2-reactive clonotypes rising from roughly 19 to 38, not significantly.

Treatment of the sample: approximately 9-day PBMC culture with coronavirus spike peptide pools or control peptides (ViraFEST assay). Peptide pools at roughly 10 ug/ml, together with 8.5 to 10 IU/ml IL-2, were added to cultures of more than 1.5 million PBMCs per well. This clonotype was detected only a few times. Its target is not known. Sequencing of cultured CD4+ T cell DNA used the Oncomine TCR Beta short-read assay. From the PCR reads, TCRdb called clonotypes with MiXCR, one entry per CDR3 protein. The sample holds just under 20,000 distinct CDR3 sequences, roughly 41% seen once. The J segment lost 6 bases and the V segment lost 5 bases, leaving 20 bases of the junction unmatched. Per germline, CDR1 DFQATT and CDR2 SNEGSKA (reference sequence). The CDR3 has 17 amino acids.

The origin of this receptor is a human donor who had recovered from COVID-19. This specimen consisted of CD4+ T cells from blood, cultured in vitro, obtained after SARS-CoV-2 vaccination. V and J are TRBV20-1 and TRBJ1-2, with TRBD1 matching over 8 bases. CDR3 nucleotide sequence: TGCAGTGCTTCGAACCTATCCCCGGACAGGGCAAGGGATGGCTACACCTTC. Translation: CSASNLSPDRARDGYTF.